These 18 T cell receptor beta chains came from one sample sequenced in a study of OX40 agonist ivuxolimab in advanced cancers. Method: immunoSEQ multiplex PCR; TCRdb's copy keeps in-frame clones and lacks some. The data contain approximately 52,000 clones, roughly 80% of them singletons. Sequences were derived from CD4+ or CD8+ T cells sorted from blood, sampled in a trial of the OX40 agonist ivuxolimab. These receptors were collected from an adult with an advanced solid tumor such as melanoma, head and neck, liver or kidney cancer.

This chain links TRBV21-1 with TRBJ1-6. TRBV21-1 is annotated as a pseudogene. The CDR3 has 14 residues. Here the CDR3 reads CASGKKAGRSPLHF. The CDR3 region has the DNA TGTGCCAGCGGCAAGAAGGCAGGGAGATCACCCCTCCACTTT.

This clone was seen just once. The chain uses TRBV6-6 and TRBJ1-1; the D is unclear. Between the trimmed V and J ends, which lost 7 bases and 1 base, there was a span of 13 bases. Germline V lookup: CDR1 MNHNY, CDR2 SVGAGI (reference sequence). This CDR3 is 14 amino acids long. Here the CDR3 DNA reads TGTGCCAGCACCGACGGCAGGTGGAACACTGAAGCTTTCTTT. Amino acid sequence: CASTDGRWNTEAFF.

The J gene is TRBJ2-5, the V gene TRBV7-3; D is unresolved. V dropped 5 bases and J dropped 3 bases, with 10 bases sitting between them. Germline CDR1 SGHTA, CDR2 FQGTGA. This CDR3 comprises 13 residues. The CDR3 DNA follows: TGTGCCAGCAGCGCCAAATTTAAAGAGACCCAGTACTTC. Translation: CASSAKFKETQYF. Drawing the rest from reference TRBV7-3 and TRBJ2-5, the complete variable domain is GAGVSQTPSNKVTEKGKYVELRCDPISGHTALYWYRQSLGQGPEFLIYFQGTGAADDSGLPNDRFFAVRPEGSVSTLKIQRTERGDSAVYLCASSAKFKETQYFGPGTRLLVL.

The chain employs TRBV27 and TRBJ1-1; a weak D match, TRBD1 (6 bases). Trimming pared 5 bases from V and 1 base from J, leaving 11 bases between. The CDR3 runs 14 residues. Germline V gene data show CDR1 as MNHEY and CDR2 as SMNVEV (reference sequence). The CDR3 coding sequence is TGTGCCAGCAGTCGGGGGCTCGGGAACACTGAAGCTTTCTTT. Protein: CASSRGLGNTEAFF.

This chain uses TRBV4-3 with TRBJ2-7, with TRBD1 matching over 8 bases. Trimming at V came to 5 bases and at J to 4 bases, leaving 4 bases not matched to a gene. Germline values: CDR1 LGHNA, CDR2 YSLEER. The CDR3 contains 13 residues. The CDR3 DNA follows: TGCGCCAGCAGCACCCGACAGGGGTACGAGCAGTACTTC. It codes for CASSTRQGYEQYF.

V usage is TRBV5-4 and J usage is TRBJ2-1; 11 nucleotides match TRBD1. Germline assignment: CDR1 SGHNT and CDR2 YYREEE (reference sequence). The J segment lost 7 bases and the V segment lost 4 bases, leaving 7 bases of the junction unmatched. The CDR3 totals 15 residues. As DNA, the CDR3 is TGTGCCAGCAGCCAGGACAGGGGGCCGTGGAATGAGCAGTTCTTC. It translates to CASSQDRGPWNEQFF.

In this sample, this clone turned up once. DNA for the CDR3: TGTGCCAGCAGCCTTCCACAACAGGGGGCAGGATTTGTGGGCTATGGCTACACCTTC. It is translated as CASSLPQQGAGFVGYGYTF. The chain recombines TRBV7-2 with TRBJ1-2; TRBD1 matches at 9 bases. The germline V gene has CDR1 SGHTA and CDR2 FQGNSA. The CDR3 is 19 residues long. V was clipped by 5 bases and J by 4 bases; unmatched bases: 20.

The chain carries TRBV7-9 and TRBJ2-7, with D uncertain. CDR1 is SEHNR, CDR2 FQNEAQ, per germline (reference sequence). V lost 2 bases and J lost 3, with 5 bases in between. The CDR3 is 12 amino acids. CDR3 coding DNA: TGTGCCAGCAGCTTATCTCGCTACGAGCAGTACTTC. Its translation: CASSLSRYEQYF.

As to this clone: One end of the junction varies from germline; a read error may be responsible. The sample holds other DNA sequences that translate to the same CDR3. The V call is TRBV28, the J call TRBJ2-7, with 7 bases matching TRBD1. CDR3 length: 15 amino acids. CDR1 is MDHEN and CDR2 is SYDVKM in the germline V gene. CDR3 DNA: TGTGCCAGCTCCCTTCTGGGACAGTATTCCTACGAACAGTACTTC. It specifies CASSLLGQYSYEQYF.

CDR3 nucleotide sequence: TGCGCCAGCAGCCGGGACGGGGACACTGAAGCTTTCTTT. It encodes CASSRDGDTEAFF. This rearrangement joins TRBV10-1 to TRBJ1-1; D is perhaps TRBD1 (5 bases). The CDR3 runs to 13 residues. Between the trimmed V and J ends, which lost 6 bases and 3 bases, there was a span of 11 bases. CDR1 is WNHNN and CDR2 is SYGVQD in the germline V gene (reference sequence).

J is TRBJ2-3 and V is TRBV27; D is undetermined. The CDR3 extends over 14 amino acids. The V gene's germline CDR1 is MNHEY and CDR2 SMNVEV (reference sequence). Trimming removed 2 bases at V and 0 bases at J, with 6 bases between. This CDR3 is CASSLTRSTDTQYF. As DNA, the CDR3 is TGTGCCAGCAGTTTAACAAGGAGCACAGATACGCAGTATTTT.

This clone was seen a single time. This rearrangement joins TRBV7-9 to TRBJ2-7, with TRBD2 matching over 9 bases. V gave up 1 base and J gave up 6 bases; unmatched junction bases: 13. CDR1 and CDR2 (germline): SEHNR, FQNEAQ (reference sequence). The CDR3 consists of 17 residues. The CDR3 region is CASSLGGPGTSYGEQYF. CDR3 bases: TGTGCCAGCAGCTTAGGGGGGCCCGGGACTAGCTACGGCGAGCAGTACTTC.

The rearrangement joins TRBV18 to TRBJ2-3; D is unresolved. Germline V gene data show CDR1 as KGHSH and CDR2 as LQKENI. V shed 6 bases and J shed 1 base, with 8 bases lying between them. The CDR3 length is 13 residues. The CDR3 coding sequence is TGTGCCAGCTCTGGGGTGGGCACAGATACGCAGTATTTT. Encoded protein: CASSGVGTDTQYF.

This clone came up a few times. The same CDR3 arises from other DNA sequences in this sample as well. The chain links TRBV5-6 to TRBJ2-3; D gene uncertain. Trimming removed 4 bases from V and 6 bases from J, with 12 bases in between. This CDR3 has 13 residues. In germline, CDR1 is SGHDT, CDR2 YYEEEE. The CDR3 protein is CASSLGPGDTQYF. CDR3 sequence (DNA): TGTGCCAGCAGCCTTGGGCCCGGGGATACGCAGTATTTT.

The gene calls are TRBV7-9 and TRBJ2-1, with D maybe TRBD2 (6 bases). Germline V gene sequence: CDR1 SEHNR, CDR2 FQNEAQ (reference sequence). The V gene lost 1 base and the J gene lost 4 bases, with 11 bases spanning the gap. The CDR3 extends over 15 amino acids. CDR3 residues: CASSLGVAAYNEQFF. The CDR3 bases are TGTGCCAGCAGCTTAGGGGTAGCGGCTTACAATGAGCAGTTCTTC.

The rearrangement uses TRBV28 and TRBJ1-2; D gene ambiguous. The germline CDR1 and CDR2 sequences are MDHEN and SYDVKM. CDR3 length equals 14 residues. Between the trimmed V and J ends, which lost 6 bases and 7 bases, there was a span of 18 bases. CDR3 coding DNA: TGTGCCAGCAGCTCGGGTTCCGCCTCGGGTGGCTACACCTTC. Translation gives CASSSGSASGGYTF.

The chain combines TRBV13 with TRBJ2-7; D not resolved. With 0 bases removed from V and 6 bases from J, the gap between germline ends came to 12 bases. CDR1 and CDR2 from the germline V gene are PRHDT and FYEKMQ (reference sequence). This CDR3 spans 14 amino acids. CDR3 sequence reads: CASSLGSRWGEQYF. The CDR3 DNA follows: TGTGCCAGCAGCTTAGGGTCCAGGTGGGGCGAGCAGTACTTC.

This chain uses TRBV5-1 with TRBJ2-1; 11 bases are a match to TRBD2. V shed 4 bases and J 2 bases; nucleotides not matched to a gene: 8. This CDR3 spans 17 amino acids. Looked up from germline, CDR1 is SGHRS and CDR2 is YFSETQ. CDR3 region: CASSHGTSGSTYNEQFF. CDR3 sequence (DNA): TGCGCCAGCAGCCACGGGACTAGCGGTTCCACCTACAATGAGCAGTTCTTC.